The 3 T cell receptor beta chains presented below share a single source sample, sequenced in a study of blood T cell repertoires in COVID-19. TCRdb keeps only in-frame clones here, not all; method: immunoSEQ multiplex PCR. The sample lists some 57,000 clones; roughly nine tenths were seen once. The sample comprised peripheral blood. The source of these receptors is a man aged 55-75 years with acute or convalescent COVID-19.

This rearrangement joins TRBV9 to TRBJ2-3; tentatively, D is TRBD2 (7 bases). Looked up from germline, CDR1 is SGDLS and CDR2 is YYNGEE. The ends were cut back, 6 bases at V and 6 bases at J, with 14 bases in the middle. The CDR3 spans 13 residues. Here the CDR3 reads CASNEGGRDTQYF. In nucleotides, the CDR3 is TGTGCCAGCAACGAGGGGGGGCGGGATACGCAGTATTTT.

V and J are TRBV9 and TRBJ1-1; D unclear. Germline V lookup: CDR1 SGDLS, CDR2 YYNGEE. The CDR3 sequence is 13 residues long. V shed 0 bases and J shed 1 base, with 4 bases lying between them. The CDR3 DNA sequence: TGTGCCAGCAGCGTAGCCGGGAACACTGAAGCTTTCTTT. This codes for CASSVAGNTEAFF.

The chain has TRBV7-2 and TRBJ2-4; 7 bases align to TRBD1. Trimming at V came to 5 bases and at J to 5 bases, leaving 6 bases not matched to a gene. The V gene's germline CDR1 is SGHTA and CDR2 FQGNSA. The CDR3 is 14 amino acids. The CDR3 DNA sequence: TGTGCCAGCAGCCCAGAGGGGACAGAAAACATTCAGTACTTC. This encodes CASSPEGTENIQYF.